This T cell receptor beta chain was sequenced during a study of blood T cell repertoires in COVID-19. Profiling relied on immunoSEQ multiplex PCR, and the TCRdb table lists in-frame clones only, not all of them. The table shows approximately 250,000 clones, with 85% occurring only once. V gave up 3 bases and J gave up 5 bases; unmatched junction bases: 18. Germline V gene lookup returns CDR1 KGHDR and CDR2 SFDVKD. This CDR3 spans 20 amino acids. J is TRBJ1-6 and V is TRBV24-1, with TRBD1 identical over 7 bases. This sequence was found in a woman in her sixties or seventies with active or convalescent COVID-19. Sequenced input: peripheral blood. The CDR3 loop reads CATSDGPGTENGLHNSPLHF. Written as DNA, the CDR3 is TGTGCCACCAGTGATGGGCCCGGGACAGAAAATGGGCTGCATAATTCACCCCTCCACTTT.